This entry concerns a single T cell receptor beta chain. Measured with immunoSEQ multiplex PCR; TCRdb has only the in-frame clones, and not every one. The sample consists of about 110,000 clones, roughly nine tenths of them appearing once. The record originates from a study of control samples from healthy donors and cancer patients. Germline CDR1 is WNHNN and CDR2 is SYGVQD (reference sequence). CDR3 size: 12 residues. V lost 5 bases and J 4 bases, leaving 7 bases between the germline ends. Sequenced material: blood. This TCR was sampled from a woman aged 18-29 years in good health. J is TRBJ2-3 and V is TRBV10-1; no reliable D call. The CDR3 is CASSKFSDTQYF. CDR3 in DNA: TGCGCCAGCAGTAAATTTTCAGATACGCAGTATTTT.